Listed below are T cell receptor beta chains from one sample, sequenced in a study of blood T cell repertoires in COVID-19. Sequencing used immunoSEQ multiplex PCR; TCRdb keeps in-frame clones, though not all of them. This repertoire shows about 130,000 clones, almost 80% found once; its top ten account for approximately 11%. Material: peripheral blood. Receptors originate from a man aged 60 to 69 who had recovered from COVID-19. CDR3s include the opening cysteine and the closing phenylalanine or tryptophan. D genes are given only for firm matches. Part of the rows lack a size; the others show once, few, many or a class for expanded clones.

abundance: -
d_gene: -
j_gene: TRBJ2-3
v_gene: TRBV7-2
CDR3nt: TGTGCCAGCAGCGCACAGGGTAGCACAGATACGCAGTATTTT
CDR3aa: CASSAQGSTDTQYF

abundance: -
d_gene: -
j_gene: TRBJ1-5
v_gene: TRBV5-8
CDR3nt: TGTGCCAGCAGCTTTTCACTGGGTCTGGGGGGGCAGCCCCAGCATTTT
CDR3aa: CASSFSLGLGGQPQHF

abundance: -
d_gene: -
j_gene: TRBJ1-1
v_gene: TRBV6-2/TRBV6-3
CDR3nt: TGTGCCAGCAGTTATAGAACGAACACTGAAGCTTTCTTT
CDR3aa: CASSYRTNTEAFF

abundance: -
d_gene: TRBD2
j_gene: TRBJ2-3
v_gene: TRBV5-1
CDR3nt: TGCGCCAGCAGTCGGGAGGGTAGCACAGATACGCAGTATTTT
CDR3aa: CASSREGSTDTQYF

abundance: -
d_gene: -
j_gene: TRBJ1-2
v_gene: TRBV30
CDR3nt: TGTGCCTGGATGAAACAGGGTAGTGTCTATGGCTACACCTTC
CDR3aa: CAWMKQGSVYGYTF

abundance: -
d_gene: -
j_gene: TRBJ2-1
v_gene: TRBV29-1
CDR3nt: TGCAGCGTTGAAGGTGGCCCACGCGGCTCCTACAATGAGCAGTTCTTC
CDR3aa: CSVEGGPRGSYNEQFF

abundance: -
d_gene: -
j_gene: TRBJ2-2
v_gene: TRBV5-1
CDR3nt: TGCGCCAGCAGCTTGTCTTGGAACACCGGGGAGCTGTTTTTT
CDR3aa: CASSLSWNTGELFF

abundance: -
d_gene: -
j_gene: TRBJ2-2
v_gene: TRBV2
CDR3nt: TGTGCCAGCAGTGAACGGTTGCTACGGCGCGGCTCTAACACCGGGGAGCTGTTTTTT
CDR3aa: CASSERLLRRGSNTGELFF

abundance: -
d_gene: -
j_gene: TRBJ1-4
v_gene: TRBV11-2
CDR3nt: TGTGCCAGCCGATATGACGGGAGGACTAATGAAAAACTGTTTTTT
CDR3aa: CASRYDGRTNEKLFF

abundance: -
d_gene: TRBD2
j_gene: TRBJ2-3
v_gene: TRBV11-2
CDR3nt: TGTGCCAGCAGCGATAGCGGGAGGACAGATACGCAGTATTTT
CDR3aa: CASSDSGRTDTQYF

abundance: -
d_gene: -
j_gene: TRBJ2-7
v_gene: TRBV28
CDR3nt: TGTGCCAGCAGTCAACCCCAAACTTGGGAGCAGTACTTC
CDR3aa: CASSQPQTWEQYF

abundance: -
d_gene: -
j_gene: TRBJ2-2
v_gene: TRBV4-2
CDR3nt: TGTGCCAGCAGCCAAGGACTAGCCGGGGAGCTGTTTTTT
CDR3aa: CASSQGLAGELFF

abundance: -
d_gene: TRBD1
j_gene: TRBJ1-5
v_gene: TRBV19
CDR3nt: TGTGCCAGTAGCCCCCGACAGGGGACCCCCCGGGATCAGCCCCAGCATTTT
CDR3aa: CASSPRQGTPRDQPQHF

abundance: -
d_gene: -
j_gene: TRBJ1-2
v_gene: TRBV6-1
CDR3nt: TGTGCCAGCAGTGAAGCGCGAGACTATGGCTACACCTTC
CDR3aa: CASSEARDYGYTF

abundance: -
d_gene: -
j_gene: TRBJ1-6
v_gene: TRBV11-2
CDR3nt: TGTGCCAGCAGCCAGCAGGGGCTAAATTCACCCCTCCACTTT
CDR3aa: CASSQQGLNSPLHF

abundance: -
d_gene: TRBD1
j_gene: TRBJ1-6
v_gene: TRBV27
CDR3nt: TGTGCCAGCAGCCCAGGACAGGGCAATTCACCCCTCCACTTT
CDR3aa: CASSPGQGNSPLHF

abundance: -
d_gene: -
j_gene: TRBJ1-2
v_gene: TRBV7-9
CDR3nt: TGTGCCAGCAGCTCCGCGGGGGGCTTCTATGGCTACACCTTC
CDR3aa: CASSSAGGFYGYTF

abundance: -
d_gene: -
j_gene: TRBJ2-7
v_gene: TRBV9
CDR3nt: TGTGCCAGCAGCTTGCGACAGGTGCCCTACGAGCAGTACTTC
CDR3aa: CASSLRQVPYEQYF

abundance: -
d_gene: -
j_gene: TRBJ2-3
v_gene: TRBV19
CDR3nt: TGTGCCAGTAGTAAGGGGATAAGCACAGATACGCAGTATTTT
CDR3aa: CASSKGISTDTQYF

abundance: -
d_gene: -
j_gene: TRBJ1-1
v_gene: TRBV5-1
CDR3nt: TGCGCCAGCAGCTTGTCTTTAGCGGGCACGAACACTGAAGCTTTCTTT
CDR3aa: CASSLSLAGTNTEAFF

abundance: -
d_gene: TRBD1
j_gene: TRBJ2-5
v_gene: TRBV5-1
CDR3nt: TGCGCCAGCAGCTCAATGCCACCGGGACAGGGTTCAGAGACCCAGTACTTC
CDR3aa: CASSSMPPGQGSETQYF

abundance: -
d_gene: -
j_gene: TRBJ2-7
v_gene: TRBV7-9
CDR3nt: TGTGCCAGCAGCTTATACGGGGACTACGAGCAGTACTTC
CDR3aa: CASSLYGDYEQYF

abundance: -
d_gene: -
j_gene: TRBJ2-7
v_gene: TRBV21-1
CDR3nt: TGTGCCAGCAGCCCTCCGGACAGGTGCCACGAGCAGTACTTC
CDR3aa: CASSPPDRCHEQYF

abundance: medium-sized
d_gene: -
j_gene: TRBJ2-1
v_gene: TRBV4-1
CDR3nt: TGCGCCAGCAGCCAAGTTAGCGGTCTTGGGCAGTTCTTC
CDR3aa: CASSQVSGLGQFF

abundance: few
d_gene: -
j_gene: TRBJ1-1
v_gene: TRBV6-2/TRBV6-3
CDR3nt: TGTGCCAGCAGTAAAGCAGGGTCTATGAACACTGAAGCTTTCTTT
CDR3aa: CASSKAGSMNTEAFF

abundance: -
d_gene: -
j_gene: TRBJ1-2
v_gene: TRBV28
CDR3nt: TGTGCCAGCAGTTTATTGGGACTTGCCAACTATGGCTACACCTTC
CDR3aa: CASSLLGLANYGYTF

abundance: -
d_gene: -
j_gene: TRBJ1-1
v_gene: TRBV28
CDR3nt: TGTGCCAGCAGTTTCCGGTGGAACACTGAAGCTTTCTTT
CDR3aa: CASSFRWNTEAFF

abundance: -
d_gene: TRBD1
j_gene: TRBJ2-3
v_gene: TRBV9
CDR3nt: TGTGCCAGCAGCACAACAGGGGGCTCCACAGATACGCAGTATTTT
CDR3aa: CASSTTGGSTDTQYF

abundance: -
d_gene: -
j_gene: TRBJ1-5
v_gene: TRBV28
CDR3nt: TGTGCCAGCACCTGGGGGGGGCAGGCTGGGAATCAGCCCCAGCATTTT
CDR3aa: CASTWGGQAGNQPQHF

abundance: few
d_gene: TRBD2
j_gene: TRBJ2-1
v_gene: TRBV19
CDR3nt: TGTGCCAGTAGTATTGGCGGGAGGTCTCGCAATGAGCAGTTCTTC
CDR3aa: CASSIGGRSRNEQFF

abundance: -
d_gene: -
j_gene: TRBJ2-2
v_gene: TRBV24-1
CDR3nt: TGTGCCACCAGTGCCCAAATTACGGGTGAGCTGTTTTTT
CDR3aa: CATSAQITGELFF

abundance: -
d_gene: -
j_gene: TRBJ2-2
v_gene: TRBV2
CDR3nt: TGTGCCAGCAGTGGTAACCGACTGAACACCGGGGAGCTGTTTTTT
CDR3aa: CASSGNRLNTGELFF

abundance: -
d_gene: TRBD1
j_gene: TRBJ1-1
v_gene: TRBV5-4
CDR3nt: TGTGCCAGCAGCCAAGGGACAGGGACTGAAGCTTTCTTT
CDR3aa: CASSQGTGTEAFF

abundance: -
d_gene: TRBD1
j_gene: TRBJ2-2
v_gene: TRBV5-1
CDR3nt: TGCGCCAGCAGCCGGGACCCGACAGGGCCCCTTAACACCGGGGAGCTGTTTTTT
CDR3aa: CASSRDPTGPLNTGELFF

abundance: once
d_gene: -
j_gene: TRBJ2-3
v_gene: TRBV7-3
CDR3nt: TGTGCCAGCAGCTTAAATGGAATGAGGGCAGATACGCAGTATTTT
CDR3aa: CASSLNGMRADTQYF

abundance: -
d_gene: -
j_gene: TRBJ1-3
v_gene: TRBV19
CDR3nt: TGTGCCAGTAGAAGGGGCGAGCCCGGAAACACCATATATTTT
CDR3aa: CASRRGEPGNTIYF

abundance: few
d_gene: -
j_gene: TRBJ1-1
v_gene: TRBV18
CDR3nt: TGTGCCAGCTCACCCCGGGGGGAGGCGGGCACTGAAGCTTTCTTT
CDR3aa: CASSPRGEAGTEAFF

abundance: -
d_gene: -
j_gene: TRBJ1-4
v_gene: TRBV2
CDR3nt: TGTGCCAGCAGTGAAACTAGGGAATCTGAAAAACTGTTTTTT
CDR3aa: CASSETRESEKLFF

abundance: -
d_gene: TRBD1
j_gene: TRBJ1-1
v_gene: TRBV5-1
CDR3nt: TGCGCCAGCAGCGAGGGGGCTGGAACTGAAGCTTTCTTT
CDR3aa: CASSEGAGTEAFF

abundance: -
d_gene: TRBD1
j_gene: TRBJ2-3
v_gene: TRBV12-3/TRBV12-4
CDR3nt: TGTGCCAGCAGTTTAATCTTACAGGGGACGCAGTATTTT
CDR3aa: CASSLILQGTQYF

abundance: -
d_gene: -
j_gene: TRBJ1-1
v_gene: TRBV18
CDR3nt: TGTGCCAGCTCACCACGCGTAACAGGATCGAACACTGAAGCTTTCTTT
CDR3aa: CASSPRVTGSNTEAFF

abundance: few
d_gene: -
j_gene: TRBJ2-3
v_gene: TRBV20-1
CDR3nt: TGCAGTGCTAGTCAGGCTGAAGATACGCAGTATTTT
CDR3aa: CSASQAEDTQYF

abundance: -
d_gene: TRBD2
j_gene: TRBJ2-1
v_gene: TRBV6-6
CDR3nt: TGTGCCAGCAGTTTCGGGACTAGCGGGATGCACAATGAGCAGTTCTTC
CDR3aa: CASSFGTSGMHNEQFF

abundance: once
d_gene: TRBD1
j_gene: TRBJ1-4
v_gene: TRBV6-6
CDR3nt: TGTGCCAGCAGACCGGTAGACAGGGGGAATGAAAAACTGTTTTTT
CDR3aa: CASRPVDRGNEKLFF

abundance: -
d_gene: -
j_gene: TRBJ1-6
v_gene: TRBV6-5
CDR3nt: TGTGCCAGCAGTTACGGGGGGGGTAGAGGAAACTCACCCCTCCACTTT
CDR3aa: CASSYGGGRGNSPLHF

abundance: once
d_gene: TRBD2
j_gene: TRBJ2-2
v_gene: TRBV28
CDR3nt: TGTGCCAGCAGTTTAAAGCTAGCGGGACCGAACACCGGGGAGCTGTTTTTT
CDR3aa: CASSLKLAGPNTGELFF

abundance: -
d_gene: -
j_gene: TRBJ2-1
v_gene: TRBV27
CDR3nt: TGTGCCAGCAGTACCCAGGTAGCGAGCAATGAGCAGTTCTTC
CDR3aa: CASSTQVASNEQFF

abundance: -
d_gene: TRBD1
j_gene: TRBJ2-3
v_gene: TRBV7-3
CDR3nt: TGTGCCAGCAGCTTAGGGCAGGGGGCGGATACGCAGTATTTT
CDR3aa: CASSLGQGADTQYF

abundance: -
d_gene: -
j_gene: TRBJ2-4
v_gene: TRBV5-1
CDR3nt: TGCGCCAGCAGCTTCGAGACTAGAGGAAACATTCAGTACTTC
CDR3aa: CASSFETRGNIQYF